This TCR beta chain is drawn from a study of OX40 agonist ivuxolimab in advanced cancers. Study details: Patients assigned to dose escalation were diagnosed with hepatocellular carcinoma, melanoma, renal cell or head and neck cancer. Among those enrolled, mean age was roughly 55 years (range 23 to 79) and about 79% were male. Whole-study results and caveats: Among expanded peripheral T cells, antigen specificity went undetermined. The average count of expanded clones was higher among CD8+ T cells than among CD4+.

TCRdb's table, derived via immunoSEQ multiplex PCR, lists solely in-frame clones and lacks some. The sample lists some 97,000 clones, around 91% occurring once. Germline CDR1 SEHNR, CDR2 FQNEAQ (reference sequence). The CDR3 sequence is 13 residues long. Comments on this clone: Its antigen is unknown. The junction does not match germline at one end; this may be a read error.

This receptor was obtained from an adult with an advanced solid tumor such as melanoma, head and neck, liver or kidney cancer. The sequenced sample was CD4+ or CD8+ T cells sorted from blood, obtained in a trial of the OX40 agonist ivuxolimab. The chain has TRBV7-9 and TRBJ2-2; possibly TRBD2 for D (5 bases). The CDR3 reads CASSLALTGELLF. CDR3 DNA: TGTGCCAGCAGCTTAGCCCTAACCGGGGAGCTGCTTTTT.